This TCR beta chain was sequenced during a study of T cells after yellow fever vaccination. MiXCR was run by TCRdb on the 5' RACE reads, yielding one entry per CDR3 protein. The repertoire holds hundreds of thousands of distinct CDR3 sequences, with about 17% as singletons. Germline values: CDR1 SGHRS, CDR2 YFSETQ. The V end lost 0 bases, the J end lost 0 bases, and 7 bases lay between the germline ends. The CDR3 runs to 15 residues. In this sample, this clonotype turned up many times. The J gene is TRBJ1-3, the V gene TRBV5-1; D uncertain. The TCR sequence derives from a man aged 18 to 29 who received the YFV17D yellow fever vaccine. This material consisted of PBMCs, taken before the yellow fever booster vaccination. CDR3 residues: CASSLGGYSGNTIYF. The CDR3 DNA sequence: TGCGCCAGCAGCTTGGGGGGTTACTCTGGAAACACCATATATTTT.